This T cell receptor (beta chain) emerged from a study of early T cells in non-severe SARS-CoV-2 infection. At the level of the study: Bulk RNA taken from unsorted whole blood was sequenced, leaving chains unpaired.

This CDR3 has 13 residues. Trimming stripped 6 bases from V and 1 base from J, with 9 bases between. This clonotype has at least ten counts. TCRdb re-analysed the 5' RACE reads in MiXCR, keeping a single row per CDR3 protein. The table includes roughly 12,000 distinct CDR3 sequences, around 4.8% detected once. The sample was whole blood. This TCR was sampled from an adult who was a healthcare worker with PCR-confirmed SARS-CoV-2 infection or an uninfected control (not recorded which). V is TRBV12-3 or TRBV12-4 and J is TRBJ1-1, with a possible D match to TRBD1 (5 bases). In DNA, the CDR3 is TGTGCCAGCAGACGCACAGGGAACACTGAAGCTTTCTTT. Translating it yields CASRRTGNTEAFF.